This T cell receptor (beta chain) was sequenced for a study of blood T cell repertoires in COVID-19. Study details: Acute and convalescent COVID-19 specimens originated in the United States, Italy and Spain.

Original handling: Nucleated cell counts were estimated from reference gene primer amplification. Assay used: immunoSEQ multiplex PCR; TCRdb lists only in-frame clones, some missing. The D gene and trimming were derived from the DNA, and the V and J assignments and clone size from that table. The data show 200,000 to 300,000 clones, with 86% seen just once and around 2.8% held by the top ten. In germline, CDR1 is SGHNT, CDR2 YENEEA. Trimming removed 0 bases from V and 3 bases from J; junction bases left unmatched: 6. This CDR3 is built from 19 residues. The TCR was taken from a woman aged 25 to 39 who had recovered from COVID-19. The sample taken for sequencing was peripheral blood. The chain links TRBV11-3 to TRBJ2-2; 14 nucleotides agree with TRBD2. The CDR3 loop is CASSLEGLAGGADTGELFF. The CDR3 DNA is TGTGCCAGCAGCTTAGAAGGACTAGCGGGGGGAGCGGACACCGGGGAGCTGTTTTTT.